This is a list of T cell receptor beta chains from one sample in a study of Ad26.COV2.S vaccination and SARS-CoV-2 variants. Measured with immunoSEQ multiplex PCR; TCRdb has only the in-frame clones, and not every one. The sample has some 420,000 clones, around 89% seen once. The starting material was peripheral blood, obtained in a trial of Ad26.COV2.S vaccine versus placebo. These receptors were collected from a person aged 18-60 years who received the Ad26.COV2.S COVID-19 vaccine or a placebo. The CDR3 runs from the conserved cysteine through the conserved F or W. Each record gives: D gene, J gene, V gene, CDR3 DNA, CDR3 protein. A D gene is named only where the DNA matches it firmly.

NA,TRBJ1-4,TRBV6-5,TGTGCCAGCACTAACTCCGTCTCTAATGAAAAACTGTTTTTT,CASTNSVSNEKLFF
TRBD1,TRBJ2-6,TRBV9,TGTGCCAGCAGCGTAACAGGGGTCTCTGGGGCCAACGTCCTGACTTTC,CASSVTGVSGANVLTF
NA,TRBJ1-4,TRBV4-3,TGCGCCAGTAGCCAAGATTGGGTGGGGGAAAAACTGTTTTTT,CASSQDWVGEKLFF
NA,TRBJ2-1,TRBV6-5,TGTGCCAGCAGTTACTCCATTGGGGGGACCTACAATGAGCAGTTCTTC,CASSYSIGGTYNEQFF
TRBD2,TRBJ2-3,TRBV24-1,TGTGCCACGGGGGGGAGAACTAGCACAGATACGCAGTATTTT,CATGGRTSTDTQYF
NA,TRBJ1-2,TRBV6-6,TGTGCCAGCAGTTCCTCTTATGGCTACACCTTC,CASSSSYGYTF
TRBD1,TRBJ2-3,TRBV10-3,TGTGCCATCAGCTATAACAGGGGTCTTAGCACAGATACGCAGTATTTT,CAISYNRGLSTDTQYF
NA,TRBJ2-3,TRBV7-2,TGTGCCAGCAGCTTACAGCCATCCCCAGATACGCAGTATTTT,CASSLQPSPDTQYF
NA,TRBJ2-1,TRBV2,TGTGCCAGCAGTGAATCCCGGGGGAGTTCCTACAATGAGCAGTTCTTC,CASSESRGSSYNEQFF
NA,TRBJ2-5,TRBV28,TGTGCCAGCAGTTTTCAGGGGATGAGGGAGACCCAGTACTTC,CASSFQGMRETQYF
NA,TRBJ2-1,TRBV28,TGTGCCAGCCCGAATCCCCTGGGGTCCAGCTCCTACAATGAGCAGTTCTTC,CASPNPLGSSSYNEQFF